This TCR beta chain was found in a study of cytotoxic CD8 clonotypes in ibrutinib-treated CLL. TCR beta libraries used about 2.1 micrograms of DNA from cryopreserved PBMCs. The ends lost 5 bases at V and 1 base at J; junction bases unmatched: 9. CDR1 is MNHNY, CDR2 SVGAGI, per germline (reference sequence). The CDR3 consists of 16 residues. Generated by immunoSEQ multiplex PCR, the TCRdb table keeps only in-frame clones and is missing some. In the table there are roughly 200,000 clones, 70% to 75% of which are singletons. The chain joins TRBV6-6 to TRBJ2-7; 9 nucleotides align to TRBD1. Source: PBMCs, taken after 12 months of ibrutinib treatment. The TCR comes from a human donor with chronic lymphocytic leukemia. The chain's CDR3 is CASSQYGDRASYEQYF. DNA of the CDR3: TGTGCCAGCAGTCAATACGGGGACAGGGCATCCTACGAGCAGTACTTC.